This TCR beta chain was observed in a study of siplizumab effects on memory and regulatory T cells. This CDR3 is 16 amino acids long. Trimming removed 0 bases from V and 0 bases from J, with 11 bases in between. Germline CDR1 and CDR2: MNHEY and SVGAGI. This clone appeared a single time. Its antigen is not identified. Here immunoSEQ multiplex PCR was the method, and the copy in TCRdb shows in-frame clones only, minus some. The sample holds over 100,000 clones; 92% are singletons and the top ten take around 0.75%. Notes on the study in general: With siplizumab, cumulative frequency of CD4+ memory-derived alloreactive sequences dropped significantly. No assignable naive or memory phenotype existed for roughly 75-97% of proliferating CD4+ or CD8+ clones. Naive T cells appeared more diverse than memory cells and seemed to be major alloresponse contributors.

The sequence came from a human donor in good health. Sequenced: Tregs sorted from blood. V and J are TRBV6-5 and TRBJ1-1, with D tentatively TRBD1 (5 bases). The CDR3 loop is CASSYSFWTMNTEAFF. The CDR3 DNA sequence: TGTGCCAGCAGTTACTCATTTTGGACAATGAACACTGAAGCTTTCTTT.